The 4 T cell receptor beta chains below were found in one sample sequenced in a study of blood T cell repertoires in COVID-19. Some clones are missing from TCRdb's copy, which holds only in-frame ones; the method was immunoSEQ multiplex PCR. The data contain under 500,000 clones, around 88% of them singletons. The sequenced sample consisted of peripheral blood. These receptor sequences come from a woman younger than 45 with acute or convalescent COVID-19.

The sample holds a few counts of this clone. V is TRBV6-5 and J is TRBJ1-1; TRBD1 might be the D (5 bases). Trimming took off 6 bases at V and 5 bases at J, with 13 bases between the two ends. Germline CDR1 is MNHEY and CDR2 is SVGAGI. The CDR3 consists of 13 residues. The DNA for the CDR3 is TGTGCCAGCAGCCCCGGGGGTGTGACTGAAGCTTTCTTT. Its protein product is CASSPGGVTEAFF.

The chain recombines TRBV29-1 with TRBJ2-1, with TRBD1 matching over 7 bases. The CDR3 length is 12 residues. Per germline, CDR1 SQVTM and CDR2 ANQGSEA. After removal of 3 bases from V and 8 bases from J, the junction contained 4 bases not matched to a gene. CDR3 loop: CSVDRGGDEQFF. CDR3 nucleotides: TGCAGCGTTGATAGAGGGGGCGATGAGCAGTTCTTC.

J is TRBJ1-2 and V is TRBV19; possibly TRBD1 for D (5 bases). The CDR3 runs 13 residues. V gave up 3 bases and J gave up 4 bases, with 9 bases separating them. Germline V gene data show CDR1 as LNHDA and CDR2 as SQIVND (reference sequence). CDR3 nucleotide sequence: TGTGCCAGTAGTATTAGACAGATCTATGGCTACACCTTC. As protein: CASSIRQIYGYTF.

CDR3 in amino acids: CASSGQGSTETQYF. The CDR3 DNA sequence: TGTGCCAGCAGCGGACAGGGTTCCACGGAGACCCAGTACTTC. The chain joins TRBV6-5 to TRBJ2-5; 8 bases are shared with TRBD1. The germline gives CDR1 MNHEY, CDR2 SVGAGI. V shed 6 bases and J 5 bases; nucleotides not matched to a gene: 8. The CDR3 spans 14 residues.